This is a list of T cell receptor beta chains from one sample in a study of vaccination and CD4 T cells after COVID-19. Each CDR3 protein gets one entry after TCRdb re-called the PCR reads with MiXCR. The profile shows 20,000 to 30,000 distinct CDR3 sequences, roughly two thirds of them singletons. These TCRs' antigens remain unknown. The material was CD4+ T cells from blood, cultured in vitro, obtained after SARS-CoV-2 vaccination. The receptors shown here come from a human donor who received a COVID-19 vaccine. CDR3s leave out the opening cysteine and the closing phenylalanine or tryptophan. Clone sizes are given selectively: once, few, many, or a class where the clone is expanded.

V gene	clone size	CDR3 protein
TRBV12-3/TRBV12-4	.	ASSLDGTQETQY
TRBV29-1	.	SVQSGGLGAQY
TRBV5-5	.	ASSSLAQETQY
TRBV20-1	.	SAWTVSYGYT
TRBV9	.	ASSARLGSGNTIY
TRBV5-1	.	ASSWGGGAETQY
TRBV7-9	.	ASSPGASRFSEAF
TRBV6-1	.	ASALAANEKLF
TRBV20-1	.	SAIIRQGQRQPQH
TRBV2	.	ASSDGDRGITSGAF
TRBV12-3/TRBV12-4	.	ASSIGFNQPQH
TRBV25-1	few	ASAFQDAYEQY
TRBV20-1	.	SARSLKRGHTDTQY
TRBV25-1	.	ASSSTEPGQGAYNSPLH
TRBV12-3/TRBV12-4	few	ASSLMVEGYT
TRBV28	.	ASSLQGPGGNTIY
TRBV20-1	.	SAQRGGETQY
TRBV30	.	AWSVPPASGATYEQY
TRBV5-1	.	ASSPAEGYGYT
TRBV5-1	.	ASNLGPGTPNYGYT
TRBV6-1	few	ASSPGPDTEAF
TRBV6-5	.	ASSYGRAGQDYGYT
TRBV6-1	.	ASSLTSGGPGTQY
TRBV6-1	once	ASSPPPNTEAF
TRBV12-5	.	ASGLGRGSTNEKLF
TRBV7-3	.	ASSPGLATDTQY
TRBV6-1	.	ASMAQGGSPLH
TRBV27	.	ASSLGRENSPLH
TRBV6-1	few	ASSERSRGGYT
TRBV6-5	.	ASSYGGGYT
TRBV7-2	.	ASSFDGQPYTEAF
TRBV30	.	AWSADRGGGYT
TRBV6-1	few	ASSMTGGRQPQH
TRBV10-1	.	ASSETSGRTDTQY
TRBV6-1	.	ASSELSGRPQH
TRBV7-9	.	ASSAGGPNYGYT
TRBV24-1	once	ATSDPDLNIQY
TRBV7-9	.	ASSLTTGAKSGNTIY
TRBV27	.	ASSLAGFTDTQY
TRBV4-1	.	ASSQVRMVDTQY